A selection of T cell receptor beta chains follows, all from one sample in a study of blood T cell repertoires in COVID-19. Data came from immunoSEQ multiplex PCR; TCRdb stores just in-frame clones and leaves some out. The sample includes 35,000 to 45,000 clones, approximately 85% of them seen just once. The specimen was peripheral blood. These receptors all come from a man between 60 and 75 years old with acute or convalescent COVID-19. Both conserved end residues are part of each CDR3. A D gene is named only where the DNA matches it firmly. Some rows mark clone size as missing; the rest say once, few, many or name a class of expanded clone.

d_gene	v_gene	j_gene	abundance	CDR3aa	CDR3nt
TRBD2	TRBV28	TRBJ2-5	.	CASSLYWGGETQYF	TGTGCCAGCAGTTTATACTGGGGGGGGGAGACCCAGTACTTC
.	TRBV7-2	TRBJ2-7	.	CASSPGAGATYEQYF	TGTGCCAGCAGCCCCGGGGCAGGGGCCACTTACGAGCAGTACTTC
TRBD1	TRBV7-2	TRBJ1-2	.	CASSFGTGGDYGYTF	TGTGCCAGCAGCTTCGGGACAGGGGGCGACTATGGCTACACCTTC
TRBD1	TRBV6-1	TRBJ2-4	.	CASSEKQGAFRHIQYF	TGTGCCAGCAGTGAAAAACAGGGGGCGTTTCGGCACATTCAGTACTTC
.	TRBV30	TRBJ1-4	.	CAWSVGTVNGEKLFF	TGTGCCTGGAGTGTAGGCACAGTAAACGGTGAAAAACTGTTTTTT
TRBD1	TRBV28	TRBJ1-5	.	CASNTGGYIVVKQPQHF	TGTGCCAGCAATACAGGGGGCTACATCGTGGTAAAACAGCCCCAGCATTTT
.	TRBV7-2	TRBJ2-7	.	CASSLGGNREQYF	TGTGCCAGCAGCTTAGGAGGGAATCGCGAGCAGTACTTC
.	TRBV18	TRBJ1-6	.	CASSGGGAGYNSPLHF	TGTGCCAGCTCCGGCGGGGGAGCAGGCTATAATTCACCCCTCCACTTT
.	TRBV27	TRBJ2-3	.	CASQGQPLDTQYF	TGTGCCAGCCAAGGACAGCCTCTGGATACGCAGTATTTT
.	TRBV7-2	TRBJ2-7	.	CASSNGQVVYEQYF	TGTGCCAGCAGCAATGGGCAAGTAGTCTACGAGCAGTACTTC
.	TRBV28	TRBJ1-2	.	CASTSGFNYGYTF	TGTGCCAGCACGTCGGGGTTTAACTATGGCTACACCTTC
TRBD2	TRBV28	TRBJ2-2	.	CASSLGLAGGLSTGELFF	TGTGCCAGCAGTTTAGGACTAGCGGGAGGATTGAGTACCGGGGAGCTGTTTTTT
.	TRBV9	TRBJ1-3	.	CASSVGTPRSSGNTIYF	TGTGCCAGCAGCGTCGGGACACCAAGGTCCTCTGGAAACACCATATATTTT
TRBD1	TRBV19	TRBJ2-3	.	CASSGLGTGEGDTQYF	TGTGCCAGTAGTGGATTGGGGACAGGGGAAGGAGATACGCAGTATTTT
.	TRBV11-2	TRBJ1-3	.	CASSLGLGPGNTIYF	TGTGCCAGCAGCTTAGGTTTGGGGCCCGGAAACACCATATATTTT
TRBD2	TRBV4-1	TRBJ2-2	once	CASSPGGGRTLTGELFF	TGCGCCAGCAGCCCCGGGGGCGGGAGGACCCTCACCGGGGAGCTGTTTTTT
.	TRBV28	TRBJ2-4	once	CASRGGSDIQYF	TGTGCCAGCAGAGGAGGTTCAGACATTCAGTACTTC
.	TRBV7-6	TRBJ2-1	.	CASSLGREEQFF	TGTGCCAGCAGCTTAGGAAGGGAGGAGCAGTTCTTC
.	TRBV11-2	TRBJ1-2	.	CASSLGGLYGYTF	TGTGCCAGCAGCTTAGGAGGCCTTTATGGCTACACCTTC
TRBD2	TRBV2	TRBJ2-5	.	CASSNSGGQETQYF	TGTGCCAGCAGCAATAGCGGGGGCCAAGAGACCCAGTACTTC
.	TRBV3-1/TRBV3-2	TRBJ1-1	.	CASSQWGESTEAFF	TGTGCCAGCAGCCAATGGGGCGAGAGCACTGAAGCTTTCTTT
TRBD1	TRBV7-8	TRBJ1-2	.	CASSPPGQGKEGYTF	TGTGCCAGCAGCCCACCGGGACAGGGGAAGGAGGGCTACACCTTC
.	TRBV11-2	TRBJ2-5	.	CASSSHSGGETQYF	TGTGCCAGCAGCTCCCACAGCGGCGGGGAGACCCAGTACTTC
.	TRBV27	TRBJ2-2	.	CASSLGQGTGELFF	TGTGCCAGCAGTTTGGGGCAGGGAACCGGGGAGCTGTTTTTT
TRBD1	TRBV7-2	TRBJ2-5	.	CASSWGQGLQETQYF	TGTGCCAGCAGCTGGGGACAGGGTTTACAAGAGACCCAGTACTTC
TRBD1	TRBV7-9	TRBJ1-2	few	CASSNRGQGAGGYTF	TGTGCCAGCAGCAACCGAGGACAGGGGGCTGGTGGCTACACCTTC
.	TRBV21-1	TRBJ1-1	.	CASRTTGNTEAFF	TGTGCCAGCAGAACCACAGGGAACACTGAAGCTTTCTTT
TRBD1	TRBV7-2	TRBJ1-2	.	CASSLVSWGQGGTF	TGTGCCAGCAGCTTAGTATCTTGGGGGCAGGGGGGAACCTTC